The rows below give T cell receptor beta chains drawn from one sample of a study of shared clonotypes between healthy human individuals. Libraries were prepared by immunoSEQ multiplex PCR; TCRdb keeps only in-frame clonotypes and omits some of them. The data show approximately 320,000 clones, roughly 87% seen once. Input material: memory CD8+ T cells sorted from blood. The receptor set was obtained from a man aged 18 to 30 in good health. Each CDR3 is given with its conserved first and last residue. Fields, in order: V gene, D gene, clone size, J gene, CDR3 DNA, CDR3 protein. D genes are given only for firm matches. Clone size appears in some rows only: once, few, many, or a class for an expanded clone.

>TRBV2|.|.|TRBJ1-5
TGTGCCAGCAGCCAGGGAGGACTCAATCAGCCCCAGCATTTT
CASSQGGLNQPQHF
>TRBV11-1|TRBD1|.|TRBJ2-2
TGTGCCAGCAGCCTAGGGCCGGGACAGGGGTATGCCGGGGAGCTGTTTTTT
CASSLGPGQGYAGELFF
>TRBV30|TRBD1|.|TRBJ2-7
TGTGCCTGGGACGGGGACAGGGGCGAGCAGTACTTC
CAWDGDRGEQYF
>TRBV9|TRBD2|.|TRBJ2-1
TGTGCCAGCAGCGTAGTCGGGAGGACGATGCTGAATGAGCAGTTCTTC
CASSVVGRTMLNEQFF
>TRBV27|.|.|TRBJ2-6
TGTGCCAGCAGTTTACTCTCTGGGGCCAACGTCCTGACTTTC
CASSLLSGANVLTF
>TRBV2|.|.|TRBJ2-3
TGTGCCAGCAGTCACAGGGGCACAGATACGCAGTATTTT
CASSHRGTDTQYF
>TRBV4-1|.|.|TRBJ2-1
TGCGCCAGCAGCCTCATACTCAGTCTCGGGGCCGAGTTGCCTTGGGAGCAGTTCTTC
CASSLILSLGAELPWEQFF
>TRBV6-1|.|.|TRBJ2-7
TGTGCCAGCAGTGGGTTGTCTAGTTCCTACGAGCAGTACTTC
CASSGLSSSYEQYF
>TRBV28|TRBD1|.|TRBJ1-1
TGTGCTCCATTGGGACAGGGGGCGACAGGCACTGAAGCTTTCTTT
CAPLGQGATGTEAFF
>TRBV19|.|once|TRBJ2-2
TGTGCCACCACCCCAGGGGCGGTTTGGGCCGGGGAGCTGTTTTTT
CATTPGAVWAGELFF
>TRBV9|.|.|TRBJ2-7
TGTGCCAGCAGCGTAAGCCCCTCCTACGAGCAGTACTTC
CASSVSPSYEQYF
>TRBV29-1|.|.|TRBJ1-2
TGCAGCGTTGATTGGGGTTTTGACTATGGCTACACCTTC
CSVDWGFDYGYTF
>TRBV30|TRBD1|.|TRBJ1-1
TGTGCCTGGAGTGTACGAAGTGGGACAGGGCGCTTCATGAACACTGAAGCTTTCTTT
CAWSVRSGTGRFMNTEAFF
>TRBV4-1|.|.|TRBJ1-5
TGCGCCAGCAGCCAAGAGGGGGACCTAGTAGACAATCAGCCCCAGCATTTT
CASSQEGDLVDNQPQHF
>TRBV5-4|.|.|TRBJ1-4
TGTGCCAGCAGCTTCGGAGCCGTGAATGAAAAACTGTTTTTT
CASSFGAVNEKLFF
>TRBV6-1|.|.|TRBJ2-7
TGTGCCAGCACCCGGGGGGCAGGTTACGAGCAGTACTTC
CASTRGAGYEQYF
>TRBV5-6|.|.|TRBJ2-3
TGTGCCAGCAGCTGGTGGACAGAAGATACGCAGTATTTT
CASSWWTEDTQYF
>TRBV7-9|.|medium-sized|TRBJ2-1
TGTGCCAGCAGCTTAGGGGTGGGTGAGCAGTTCTTC
CASSLGVGEQFF
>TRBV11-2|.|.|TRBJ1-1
TGTGCCAGCACCGGGATGAAGGGGGAAAACACTGAAGCTTTCTTT
CASTGMKGENTEAFF
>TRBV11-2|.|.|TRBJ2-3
TGTGCCAGCAGCTATCTAGCCCTGATTGGGACAGATACGCAGTATTTT
CASSYLALIGTDTQYF
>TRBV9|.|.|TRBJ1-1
TGTGCCAGCAGGGATTATGACGGAGGAGGGAACACTGAAGCTTTCTTT
CASRDYDGGGNTEAFF
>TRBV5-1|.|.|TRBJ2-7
TGCGCCAGCAGCTTGGAGGGGGTTTCCTACGAGCAGTACTTC
CASSLEGVSYEQYF
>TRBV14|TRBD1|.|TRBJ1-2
TGTGCCAGCAGCCGGGGACAGAACTATGGCTACACCTTC
CASSRGQNYGYTF
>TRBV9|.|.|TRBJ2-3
TGTGCCAGCAGCGTAACAGGCTCAGATACGCAGTATTTT
CASSVTGSDTQYF
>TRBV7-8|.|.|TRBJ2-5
TGTGCCAGCAGCTTAAAAAGCCAAGAGACCCAGTACTTC
CASSLKSQETQYF
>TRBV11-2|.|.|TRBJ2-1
TGTGCCAGCAGCTCGGGCGGGTCCTACAATGAGCAGTTCTTC
CASSSGGSYNEQFF
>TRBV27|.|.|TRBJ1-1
TGTGCCACCAAACAGGGAATGAACACTGAAGCTTTCTTT
CATKQGMNTEAFF
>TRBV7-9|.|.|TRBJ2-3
TGTGCCAGCAGCTTACACGGCGGGACAGCGTTCACAGATACGCAGTATTTT
CASSLHGGTAFTDTQYF
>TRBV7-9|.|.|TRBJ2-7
TGTGCCAGCAGCCCACAGGATTACGAGCAGTACTTC
CASSPQDYEQYF
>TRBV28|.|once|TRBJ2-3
TGTGCCAGCAGTTTTACGCTGTGGACTACAGACACAGATACGCAGTATTTT
CASSFTLWTTDTDTQYF
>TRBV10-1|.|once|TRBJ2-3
TGCGCCAGCAGTGGATCCGGTACGCAGTATTTT
CASSGSGTQYF
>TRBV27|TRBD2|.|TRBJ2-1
TGTGCCAGCAGCCCTTCCACTAGCGGGAGGGCCGGCTCCTACAATGAGCAGTTCTTC
CASSPSTSGRAGSYNEQFF
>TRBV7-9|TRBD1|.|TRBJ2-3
TGTGCCAGCAGCTTAGGACAGGGCACGGGCGATACGCAGTATTTT
CASSLGQGTGDTQYF
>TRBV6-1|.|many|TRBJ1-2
TGTGCCAGCAGGGGGGGAGGTCCCTATGGCTACACCTTC
CASRGGGPYGYTF
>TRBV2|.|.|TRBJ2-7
TGTGCCAGCAGTGAATATGGGACTGAATACGAGCAGTACTTC
CASSEYGTEYEQYF
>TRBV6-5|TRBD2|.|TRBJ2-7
TGTGCCAGTGGAGGCGGGAGTAGCTACGAGCAGTACTTC
CASGGGSSYEQYF
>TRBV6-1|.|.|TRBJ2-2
TGTGCCAGCAGTGAACTGGTGGGACTGGAAAACACCGGGGAGCTGTTTTTT
CASSELVGLENTGELFF
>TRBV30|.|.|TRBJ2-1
TGTGCCTGGAGTGAAACACTCGGGCCGGGATGGGGCAATGAGCAGTTCTTC
CAWSETLGPGWGNEQFF
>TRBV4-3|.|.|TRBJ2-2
TGCGCCAGCAGCCAAGAATGGGCTAGCACCGGGGAGCTGTTTTTT
CASSQEWASTGELFF
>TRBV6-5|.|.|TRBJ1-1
TGTGCCAGCAGTTACCAGGGTCGAAGGAACACTGAAGCTTTCTTT
CASSYQGRRNTEAFF